This TCR beta chain stems from a study of OX40 agonist ivuxolimab in advanced cancers. Turning to the study itself: Aged roughly 23 to 90 with a mean of 60 years, they were 75% to 85% male. More than 35% of patients had received prior checkpoint inhibitor therapy.

The CDR3 is 13 amino acids. V was clipped by 4 bases and J by 12 bases, with 18 bases between them. The V gene's germline CDR1 is MGHDK and CDR2 SYGVNS. The assay was immunoSEQ multiplex PCR, and TCRdb's table has in-frame clones only and misses some. The sample consists of around 66,000 clones, 80% to 85% of them appearing once. The starting material was CD4+ or CD8+ T cells sorted from blood, obtained in a trial of the OX40 agonist ivuxolimab. This TCR was recovered from an adult with an advanced solid tumor such as melanoma, head and neck, liver or kidney cancer. The rearrangement links TRBV25-1 to TRBJ1-2; D is unclear. CDR3 loop: CASSGVVGGLHTF. CDR3 in DNA: TGTGCCAGCAGTGGGGTCGTGGGAGGGTTGCACACCTTC.